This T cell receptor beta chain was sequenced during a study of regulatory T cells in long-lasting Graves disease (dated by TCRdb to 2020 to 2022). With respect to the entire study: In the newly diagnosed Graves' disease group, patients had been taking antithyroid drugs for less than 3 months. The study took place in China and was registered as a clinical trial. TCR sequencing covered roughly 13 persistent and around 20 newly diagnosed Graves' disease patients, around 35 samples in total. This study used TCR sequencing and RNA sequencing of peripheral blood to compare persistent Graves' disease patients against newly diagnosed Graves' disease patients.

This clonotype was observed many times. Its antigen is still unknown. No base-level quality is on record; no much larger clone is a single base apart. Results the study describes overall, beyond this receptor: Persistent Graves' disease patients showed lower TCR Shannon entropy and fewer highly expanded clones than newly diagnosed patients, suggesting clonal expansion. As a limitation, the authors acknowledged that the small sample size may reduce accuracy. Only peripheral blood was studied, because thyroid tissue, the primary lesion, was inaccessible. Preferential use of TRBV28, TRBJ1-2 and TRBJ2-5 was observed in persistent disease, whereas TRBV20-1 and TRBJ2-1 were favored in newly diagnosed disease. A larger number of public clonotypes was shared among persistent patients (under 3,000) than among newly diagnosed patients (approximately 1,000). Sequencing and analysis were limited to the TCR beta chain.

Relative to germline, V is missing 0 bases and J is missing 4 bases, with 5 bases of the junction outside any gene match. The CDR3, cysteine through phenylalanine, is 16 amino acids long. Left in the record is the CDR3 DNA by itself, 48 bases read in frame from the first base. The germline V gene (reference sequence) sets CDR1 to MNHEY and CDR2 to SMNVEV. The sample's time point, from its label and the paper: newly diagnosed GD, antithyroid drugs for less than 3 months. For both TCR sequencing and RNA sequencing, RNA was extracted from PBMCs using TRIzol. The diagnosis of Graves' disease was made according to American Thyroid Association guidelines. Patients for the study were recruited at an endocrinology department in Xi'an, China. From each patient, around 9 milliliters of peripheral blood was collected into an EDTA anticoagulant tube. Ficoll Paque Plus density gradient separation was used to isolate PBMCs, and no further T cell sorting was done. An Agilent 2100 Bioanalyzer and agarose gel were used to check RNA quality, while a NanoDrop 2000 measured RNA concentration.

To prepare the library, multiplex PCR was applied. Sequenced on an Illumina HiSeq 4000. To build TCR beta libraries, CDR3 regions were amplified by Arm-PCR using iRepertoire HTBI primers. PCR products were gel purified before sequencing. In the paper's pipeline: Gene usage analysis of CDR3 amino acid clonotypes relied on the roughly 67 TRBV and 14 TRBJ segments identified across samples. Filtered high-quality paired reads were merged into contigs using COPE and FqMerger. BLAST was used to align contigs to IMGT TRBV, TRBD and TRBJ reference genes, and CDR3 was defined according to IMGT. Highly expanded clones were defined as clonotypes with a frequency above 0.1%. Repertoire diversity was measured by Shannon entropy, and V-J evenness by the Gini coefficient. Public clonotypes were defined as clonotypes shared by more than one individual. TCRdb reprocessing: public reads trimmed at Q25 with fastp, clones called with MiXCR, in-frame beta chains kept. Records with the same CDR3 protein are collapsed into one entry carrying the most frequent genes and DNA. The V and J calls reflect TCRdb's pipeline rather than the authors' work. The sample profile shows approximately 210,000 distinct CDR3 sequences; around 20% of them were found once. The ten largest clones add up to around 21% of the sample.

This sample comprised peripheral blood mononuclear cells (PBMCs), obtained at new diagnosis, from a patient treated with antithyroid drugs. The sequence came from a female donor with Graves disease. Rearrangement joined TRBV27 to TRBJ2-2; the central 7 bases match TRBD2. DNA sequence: TGTGCCAGCAGTTTATCCGGGACTATGTTCACCGGGGAGCTGTTTTTT. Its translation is CASSLSGTMFTGELFF.